This paragraph covers one T cell receptor (beta chain) sequence. Its antigen is unknown. The data originate from a study of T cell responses to AZD1222 COVID-19 vaccine. Background on the study: Pooled together were second doses at about 4 or about 12 weeks.

The data were produced by immunoSEQ multiplex PCR, yet TCRdb's version contains in-frame clones alone and is incomplete. The data contain about 140,000 clones, 80% to 90% of them seen just once; the ten biggest clones take up around 1.5%. Trimming took 0 bases from V and 8 from J, leaving 13 bases between them. This CDR3 has 15 amino acids. Germline loops: CDR1 MNHNY, CDR2 SVGAGI (reference sequence). Study outcomes and limitations: Along spike, vaccine-associated CD4 TCRs were found throughout, with dominance at 160-218 and 743-854. The sample set comprised mostly white British donors with more females, and clonal diversity was possibly underestimated.

The specimen was peripheral blood, collected on day 0 of AZD1222 vaccination. The V and J genes are TRBV6-6 and TRBJ1-4, with D tentatively TRBD1 (6 bases). The TCR was taken from an adult in good health. CDR3 protein: CASSYSRGAREKLFF. The CDR3 coding sequence is TGTGCCAGCAGTTACTCTAGGGGGGCGCGAGAAAAACTGTTTTTT.